Detailed here is one TCR beta chain. The data belong to a study of OX40 agonist ivuxolimab in advanced cancers. On the study more broadly: Each dose-escalation patient presented with hepatocellular carcinoma, melanoma, renal cell or head and neck cancer.

V lost 1 base and J lost 7; bases outside the gene matches: 10. CDR1 is LNHDA and CDR2 is SQIVND in the germline V gene (reference sequence). There are 16 residues in the CDR3. Profiled with immunoSEQ multiplex PCR; TCRdb holds only in-frame clones, not every one. The table lists about 50,000 clones, roughly 89% of them singletons. Sequencing used CD4+ or CD8+ T cells sorted from blood, obtained in a trial of the OX40 agonist ivuxolimab. The clonotype was recovered from an adult with an advanced solid tumor such as melanoma, head and neck, liver or kidney cancer. V gene TRBV19 combines with J gene TRBJ2-1; TRBD2 matches 7 bases. CDR3 amino acids: CASSIVGGRNANEQFF. The CDR3 region has the DNA TGTGCCAGTAGTATAGTCGGCGGGAGAAATGCTAATGAGCAGTTCTTC.